By share, the clone carrying this TCR beta chain ranks as large (0.1 to 1%). Via MiXCR, TCRdb re-called the PCR reads, giving one row per CDR3 protein. The sample lists around 5,200 distinct CDR3 sequences, around 50% seen once, with about 20% in the top ten. This sample was taken from a study of CD4 and CD8 cells across lung adenocarcinoma regions. Germline values: CDR1 WNHNN, CDR2 SYGVQD (reference sequence). Trimming left V 4 bases short and J 4 bases short, with 8 bases between. The CDR3 is 13 residues long. Samples came from patients with localized non-small cell lung adenocarcinoma. Sequencing input: CD4+ T cells from the margin of a lung tumor. The V and J genes are TRBV10-1 and TRBJ2-1; the D gene is possibly TRBD2 (5 bases). This clonotype originated in a male donor with lung adenocarcinoma. The CD4 and CD8 labels of this study may be unreliable. Here the CDR3 reads CASSGTRYNEQFF. For the CDR3, the DNA is TGCGCCAGCAGTGGGACTCGGTACAATGAGCAGTTCTTC.